A single T cell receptor beta chain is shown here with its context. Its specificity is unknown. With 0 bases removed from V and 7 bases from J, the gap between germline ends came to 13 bases. The CDR3 covers 15 residues. CDR1 is SGHRS, CDR2 YFSETQ, per germline. Measured with immunoSEQ multiplex PCR; TCRdb has only the in-frame clones, and not every one. The table has 150,000 to 200,000 clones, about 88% seen once; the top ten hold 25% to 30%. These data originate in a study of T cell responses to AZD1222 COVID-19 vaccine. Second-dose intervals of approximately 4 or approximately 12 weeks were pooled. Points from the study as a whole: The number of AZD1222 recipients seropositive at baseline was only five or six.

This chain links TRBV5-1 with TRBJ2-2, with D possibly being TRBD2 (7 bases). The source is an adult who received the AZD1222 COVID-19 vaccine. The sample in question was peripheral blood, obtained 28 days after the second AZD1222 dose. DNA for the CDR3: TGCGCCAGCAGCTTGGGGGCGCGGGGGCTCGGGGAGCTGTTTTTT. Its translation: CASSLGARGLGELFF.